The sample holds many counts of the clone carrying this T cell receptor beta chain. Its specificity is not known. The germline V and J ends were trimmed by 6 bases and 6 bases, with 12 bases remaining between them. This CDR3 is built from 12 residues. This sample was taken from a study of post-analysis software for immune sequencing data. Study-wide context: Patients with relapsing-remitting, secondary progressive and progressive-relapsing multiple sclerosis courses were all represented. Notes on the study in general: Co-batched samples clustered tightly together by F measure. Five TRBV segments, including TRBV5-6, TRBV5-1 and TRBV20-1, were more frequent in patients than controls.

Unique molecular identifiers tagged the TCR beta cDNA libraries. A single record per CDR3 protein comes from TCRdb applying MiXCR to the PCR reads. The sample contains about 810,000 distinct CDR3 sequences, roughly 50% of which appear only once. The sample consisted of blood. The V and J genes are TRBV12-3 or TRBV12-4 and TRBJ2-7; perhaps TRBD2 as D (5 bases). This receptor was obtained from a girl aged 10-17 years with multiple sclerosis. CDR3 coding DNA: TGTGCCAGCAGCTTCCTAGCCGGCGAGCAGTACTTC. Translated, it gives CASSFLAGEQYF.